This TCR beta chain was identified during a study of blood T cell repertoires in COVID-19. Study as a whole: Acute and convalescent COVID-19 specimens originated in the United States, Italy and Spain. In each case, the material was cDNA or gDNA derived from T cells, B-cell-depleted T cells, or PBMCs.

Original methodology: By means of reference gene primer amplification, nucleated cell counts were estimated. Profiling relied on immunoSEQ multiplex PCR, and the TCRdb table lists in-frame clones only, not all of them. V and J calls and clone size are those listed in that table; D and trimming were worked out from the DNA. Of about 75,000 clones listed, approximately 90% were seen once; the top ten hold 6% to 7%. Trimming took 0 bases from V and 2 from J, leaving 11 bases between them. CDR1 is MNHNY and CDR2 is SVGAGI in the germline V gene (reference sequence). The CDR3 sequence is 15 residues long.

This receptor was taken from a woman between 45 and 60 years old with acute or convalescent COVID-19. J is TRBJ2-7 and V is TRBV6-6; D is uncertain. The sample was peripheral blood. The CDR3, as DNA: TGTGCCAGCAGTTACTCGACACAGAAAGCCTACGAGCAGTACTTC. Protein: CASSYSTQKAYEQYF.